This TCR beta chain was identified in a study of vaccination and CD4 T cells after COVID-19. This CDR3 has 12 amino acids. V was trimmed by 6 bases and J by 8 bases, leaving 13 bases between them. From germline, CDR1 is ENHRY and CDR2 SYGVKD. Cultured CD4+ T cells had their DNA profiled by the Oncomine TCR Beta short-read assay. TCRdb re-analysed the PCR reads in MiXCR, keeping a single row per CDR3 protein. Counted here are fewer than 6,500 distinct CDR3 sequences, about 50% occurring once; the ten biggest clones make up roughly a fifth. The treatment here: roughly 10-day PBMC culture with coronavirus spike peptide pools or control peptides (ViraFEST assay). Roughly 2.2 million PBMCs went into each well for culture with 8.5 to 10 IU/ml IL-2 and approximately 9 ug/ml peptide pools. As concerns this clonotype: Its antigen is unknown.

The chain employs TRBV10-3 and TRBJ1-2, with unresolved D. This clonotype was obtained from a human donor who had recovered from COVID-19. The sequenced sample was CD4+ T cells from blood, cultured in vitro. The CDR3 spells CAISEGDEGYTF. As DNA, the CDR3 is TGTGCCATCAGCGAGGGAGATGAAGGCTACACCTTC.